This is a list of T cell receptor beta chains from one sample in a study of CD8+ T cells in alopecia areata. This table comes from immunoSEQ multiplex PCR, and its TCRdb copy is limited to in-frame clones, with some not included. In the table there are about 290,000 clones, 58% of which are singletons. The material sequenced was CD4+ T cells sorted from blood, taken at week 24, from a patient treated with tofacitinib. The source is a human donor with alopecia areata. Each CDR3 is given with its conserved first and last residue. The D gene is left open where the match is weak. Clone size is shown for a subset of rows, as once, few, many or a class of expanded clone.

J gene	D gene	V gene	clone size	CDR3 length	CDR3 protein	CDR3 DNA
TRBJ1-1	.	TRBV2	.	14	CASSESILGTEAFF	TGTGCCAGCAGTGAATCGATCCTAGGCACTGAAGCTTTCTTT
TRBJ2-2	TRBD2	TRBV4-1	few	16	CASRDTSGGGTGELFF	TGCGCCAGCAGGGATACTAGCGGGGGTGGCACCGGGGAGCTGTTTTTT
TRBJ2-3	.	TRBV9	.	13	CASSVTLGGTQYF	TGTGCCAGCAGCGTAACATTGGGGGGTACGCAGTATTTT
TRBJ1-1	.	TRBV7-9	.	14	CASSVTGTNTEAFF	TGTGCCAGCAGTGTGACAGGCACGAACACTGAAGCTTTCTTT
TRBJ1-1	.	TRBV30	few	13	CAWRTPRLGEAFF	TGTGCCTGGAGGACTCCCCGCCTGGGTGAAGCTTTCTTT
TRBJ2-3	TRBD1	TRBV6-6	.	16	CASRYGTAPSTDTQYF	TGTGCCAGCAGATACGGGACAGCCCCTAGCACAGATACGCAGTATTTT
TRBJ1-1	TRBD1	TRBV27	.	14	CASSPFGQVTEAFF	TGTGCCAGCAGCCCCTTTGGACAGGTCACTGAAGCTTTCTTT
TRBJ2-7	.	TRBV30	.	17	CAWSVQFLPGSSYEQYF	TGTGCCTGGAGTGTACAGTTCTTGCCAGGGAGCTCCTACGAGCAGTACTTC
TRBJ1-1	.	TRBV30	.	13	CAWRTLLDTEAFF	TGTGCCTGGAGGACATTATTGGACACTGAAGCTTTCTTT
TRBJ2-1	TRBD1	TRBV2	.	16	CASSDRPGGSYNEQFF	TGTGCCAGCAGTGACCGGCCAGGGGGCTCCTACAATGAGCAGTTCTTC
TRBJ2-3	TRBD1	TRBV5-4	.	16	CASSPRWTGPTDTQYF	TGTGCCAGCAGCCCCCGCTGGACAGGCCCGACAGATACGCAGTATTTT
TRBJ1-5	.	TRBV29-1	.	13	CSVFWGSNQPQHF	TGCAGCGTTTTCTGGGGGTCCAATCAGCCCCAGCATTTT
TRBJ1-1	TRBD1	TRBV28	.	16	CASSLGTGGFNTEAFF	TGTGCCAGCAGTTTAGGAACAGGGGGGTTTAACACTGAAGCTTTCTTT
TRBJ2-1	.	TRBV30	.	13	CAWRFRGRNEQFF	TGTGCCTGGAGGTTTAGGGGACGGAATGAGCAGTTCTTC
TRBJ1-1	.	TRBV9	.	13	CASSSRQNTEAFF	TGTGCCAGCAGCTCCCGACAGAATACTGAAGCTTTCTTT
TRBJ1-2	.	TRBV30	.	11	CAWSVSSGYTF	TGTGCCTGGAGTGTGAGTAGTGGCTACACCTTC
TRBJ2-7	TRBD2	TRBV5-1	few	21	CASSFRAGTSGNDVISYEQYF	TGCGCCAGCAGCTTTCGGGCCGGGACTAGCGGGAACGACGTCATCTCCTACGAGCAGTACTTC
TRBJ2-1	.	TRBV29-1	.	15	CSGRGQSEVYNEQFF	TGCAGCGGTCGAGGACAGTCCGAAGTTTACAATGAGCAGTTCTTC
TRBJ2-6	TRBD1	TRBV4-1	few	19	CASSRQAQGNPGGANVLTF	TGCGCCAGCAGTCGACAGGCACAGGGGAACCCTGGTGGGGCCAACGTCCTGACTTTC
TRBJ2-1	TRBD1	TRBV4-1	.	16	CASSQRYPGGDSEQFF	TGCGCCAGCAGCCAACGGTATCCAGGGGGCGATTCTGAGCAGTTCTTC
TRBJ1-6	.	TRBV28	few	17	CASSSFSRQAGGSPLHF	TGTGCCAGCAGTTCCTTTTCCCGGCAGGCCGGGGGTTCACCCCTCCACTTT
TRBJ2-1	.	TRBV5-1	.	12	CASSLLENEQFF	TGCGCCAGCAGCTTGCTAGAGAATGAGCAGTTCTTC
TRBJ2-3	.	TRBV20-1	.	11	CSASRGDTQYF	TGCAGTGCCAGCCGAGGGGATACGCAGTATTTT